This T cell receptor beta chain was identified in a study of early T cells in non-severe SARS-CoV-2 infection. Study as a whole: The input, bulk RNA from unsorted whole blood, was sequenced, and chains were unpaired.

From the 5' RACE reads, TCRdb called clonotypes with MiXCR, one entry per CDR3 protein. The sample yields tens of thousands of distinct CDR3 sequences, 10% to 15% seen once. The sample holds many counts of this clonotype. Germline V gene lookup returns CDR1 DFQATT and CDR2 SNEGSKA (reference sequence). This CDR3 is 14 amino acids long. V shed 5 bases and J 5 bases; nucleotides not matched to a gene: 6. This clonotype was sampled from an adult who was a healthcare worker with PCR-confirmed SARS-CoV-2 infection or an uninfected control (not recorded which). J is TRBJ1-1 and V is TRBV20-1; 12 bases are a match to TRBD1. This sample comprised whole blood, obtained at baseline. This CDR3 reads CSAPGQGADTEAFF. CDR3 coding DNA: TGCAGTGCTCCGGGACAGGGGGCGGATACTGAAGCTTTCTTT.